This TCR beta chain was recovered during a study of read filtering for tumor transcriptome and immune sequencing. Study-level results: The sorted CD138-negative fraction was a mixed bone marrow immune population, not purified T cells. Without single-read clonotypes, shared clonotype proportions correlated more between IR-seq and RNA-seq.

A remark on this clonotype: Its antigen remains unknown.

The CDR3 is made up of 13 amino acids. Germline trimming cut 11 bases from V and 2 bases from J; bases unmatched to any gene: 5. CDR1 and CDR2 from the germline V gene are SNHLY and FYNNEI. Molecular barcoded adaptors covering alpha/delta and beta/gamma chains were used on 400 ng RNA. TCRdb recomputed calls from the reads with MiXCR, one row per CDR3 protein. The data hold tens of thousands of distinct CDR3 sequences, with about 12% observed a single time. The source of this sequence is a donor over 35 with multiple myeloma. Material for sequencing was a population of CD138-negative cells sorted from bone marrow. The chain has TRBV2 and TRBJ2-3; TRBD1 matches 9 bases. The CDR3 DNA sequence: TGTGCCTCCGGGGACAGGGACACAGATACGCAGTATTTT. Translated: CASGDRDTDTQYF. The complete variable domain, with remaining parts taken from reference TRBV2 and TRBJ2-3, reads EPEVTQTPSHQVTQMGQEVILRCVPISNHLYFYWYRQILGQKVEFLVSFYNNEISEKSEIFDDQFSVERPDGSNFTLKIRSTKLEDSAMYFCASGDRDTDTQYFGPGTRLTVL.